This T cell receptor beta chain was captured by sequencing in a study of blood T cell repertoires in COVID-19. About the research overall: Samples taken during acute and convalescent COVID-19 were collected in the United States, Italy and Spain.

As processed by the authors: Cell counts per sample came from amplifying reference gene primers. Clones were sequenced by immunoSEQ multiplex PCR, and TCRdb holds only the in-frame ones, with some missing. For V, J and clone size, that table is used; D and trimming come from the DNA. The table includes roughly 160,000 clones, around four fifths detected once. Individuals aged 18 to 89 years were recruited from 24 US areas. CDR3 length equals 13 residues. J lost 5 bases, V lost 6 bases, and 9 bases had no gene match. The germline V gene has CDR1 SQVTM and CDR2 ANQGSEA. Sequenced sample: PBMCs or T cells enriched from blood (not recorded which). The receptor comes from an older woman who had recovered from COVID-19. The chain carries TRBV29-1 and TRBJ2-7, with TRBD1 matching 8 bases. Here the CDR3 DNA reads TGCAGCGTCTCCGGGACAGGAAATGACGAGCAGTACTTC. Its translation is CSVSGTGNDEQYF.